This entry describes one TCR beta chain. Its cognate antigen has yet to be identified. Nothing much larger sits one base from this clone, and base qualities are not available. The CDR3 spans 16 residues, from the cysteine through the phenylalanine. CDR3 DNA only is kept here, 48 bases in frame from base 1. The germline V gene supplies CDR1 SGHVS and CDR2 FQNEAQ. V and J are trimmed by 5 bases and 1 base, and the gene matches miss 8 bases of the junction. Receptor libraries were prepared by the immunoSEQ multiplex PCR assay. In its TCRdb copy, this immuneACCESS table keeps in-frame sequences only and misses some clones. Where compared with another copy, unresolved V genes explain less than half of these, and the others have no known cause. Recorded for this sample are over 150,000 clones; 94% of them occurred a single time. Jointly, the top ten make up around 1.5% of the sample. The sample belongs to a study of control samples from healthy donors and cancer patients (TCRdb year 2020).

This sequence was found in a woman between 18 and 30 years old in good health. The sequencing input was blood. Recombination linked TRBV7-8 to TRBJ1-3, with 7 bases matching TRBD1. This receptor has the CDR3 CASSPRQGGSGNTIYF. The nucleotide sequence reads as follows: TGTGCCAGCAGCCCCAGACAGGGAGGGTCTGGAAACACCATATATTTT.